This TCR beta chain comes out of a study of cytomegalovirus exposure and HLA in healthy donors. The length of the CDR3 is 16 residues. Germline CDR1 is MNHEY and CDR2 is SMNVEV (reference sequence). V lost 5 bases, J lost 0 bases, and 8 bases stayed unmatched. PCR used 60 Vbeta primers and 13 Jbeta primers. Sequencing used immunoSEQ multiplex PCR; TCRdb keeps in-frame clones, though not all of them. Among around 130,000 clones, over 60% were seen once, and the ten largest hold approximately 2.6%. V and J are TRBV27 and TRBJ2-3, with TRBD2 matching over 7 bases. Sequencing was carried out using PBMCs. This sequence originates from a human donor in good health. CDR3 protein: CASSQWGGRSTDTQYF. The CDR3 DNA is TGTGCCAGCAGTCAGTGGGGGGGTCGGAGCACAGATACGCAGTATTTT.